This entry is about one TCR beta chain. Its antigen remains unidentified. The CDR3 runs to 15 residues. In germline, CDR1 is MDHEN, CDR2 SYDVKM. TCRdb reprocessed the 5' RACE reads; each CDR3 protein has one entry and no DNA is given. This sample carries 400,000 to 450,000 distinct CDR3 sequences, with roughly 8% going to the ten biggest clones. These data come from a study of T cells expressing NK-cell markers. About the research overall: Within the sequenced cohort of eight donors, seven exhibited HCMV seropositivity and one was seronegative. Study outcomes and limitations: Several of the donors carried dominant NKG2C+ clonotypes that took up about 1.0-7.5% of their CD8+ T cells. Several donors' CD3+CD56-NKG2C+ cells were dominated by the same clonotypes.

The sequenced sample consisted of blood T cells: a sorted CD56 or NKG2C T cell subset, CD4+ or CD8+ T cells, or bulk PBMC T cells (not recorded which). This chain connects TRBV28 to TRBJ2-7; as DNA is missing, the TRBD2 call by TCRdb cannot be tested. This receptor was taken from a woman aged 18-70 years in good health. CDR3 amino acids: CASSLLGTPGREQYF.